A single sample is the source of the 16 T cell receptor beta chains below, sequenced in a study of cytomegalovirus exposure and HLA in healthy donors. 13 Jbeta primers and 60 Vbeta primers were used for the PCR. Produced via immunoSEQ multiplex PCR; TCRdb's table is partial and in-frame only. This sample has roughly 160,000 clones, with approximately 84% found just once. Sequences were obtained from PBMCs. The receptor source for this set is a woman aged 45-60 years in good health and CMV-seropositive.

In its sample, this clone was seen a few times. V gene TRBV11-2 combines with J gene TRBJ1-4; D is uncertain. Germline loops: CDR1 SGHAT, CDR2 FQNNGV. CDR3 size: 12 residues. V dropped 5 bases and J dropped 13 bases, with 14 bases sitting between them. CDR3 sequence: CASSQGGEVLFF. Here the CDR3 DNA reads TGTGCCAGCAGCCAAGGTGGGGAGGTACTGTTTTTT.

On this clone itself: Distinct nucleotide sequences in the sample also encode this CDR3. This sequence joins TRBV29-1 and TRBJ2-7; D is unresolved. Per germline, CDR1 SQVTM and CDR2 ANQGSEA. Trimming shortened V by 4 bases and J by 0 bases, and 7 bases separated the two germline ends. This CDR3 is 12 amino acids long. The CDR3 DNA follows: TGCAGCGTTGGCGGCAGCTCCTACGAGCAGTACTTC. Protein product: CSVGGSSYEQYF.

The CDR3 loop is CASSLKGSGQGKNTEAFF. DNA for the CDR3: TGTGCCAGCAGTTTAAAAGGGTCAGGACAGGGAAAGAACACTGAAGCTTTCTTT. J is TRBJ1-1 and V is TRBV27; 8 nucleotides agree with TRBD1. The CDR3 consists of 18 residues. V lost 2 bases to trimming and J lost 1 base; unmatched junction nucleotides: 12. Germline CDR1 is MNHEY and CDR2 is SMNVEV (reference sequence).

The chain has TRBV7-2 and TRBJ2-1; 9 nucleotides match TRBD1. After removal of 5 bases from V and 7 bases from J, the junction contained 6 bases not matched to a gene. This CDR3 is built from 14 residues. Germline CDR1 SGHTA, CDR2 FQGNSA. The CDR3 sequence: CASSRDRAGNEQFF. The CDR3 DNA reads TGTGCCAGCAGCCGGGACAGGGCAGGGAATGAGCAGTTCTTC.

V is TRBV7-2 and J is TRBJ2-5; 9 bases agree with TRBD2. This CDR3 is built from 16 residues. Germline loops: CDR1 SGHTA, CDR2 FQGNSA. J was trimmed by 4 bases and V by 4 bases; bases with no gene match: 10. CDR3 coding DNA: TGTGCCAGCAGCTCGTCTCGCGGGGGGGCGGGAGAGACCCAGTACTTC. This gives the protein CASSSSRGGAGETQYF.

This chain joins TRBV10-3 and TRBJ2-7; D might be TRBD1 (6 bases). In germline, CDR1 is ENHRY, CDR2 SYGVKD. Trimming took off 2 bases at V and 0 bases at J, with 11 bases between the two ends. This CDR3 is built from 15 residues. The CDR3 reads CAISEDRSRSYEQYF. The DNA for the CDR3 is TGTGCCATCAGTGAGGACAGGTCCCGCTCCTACGAGCAGTACTTC.

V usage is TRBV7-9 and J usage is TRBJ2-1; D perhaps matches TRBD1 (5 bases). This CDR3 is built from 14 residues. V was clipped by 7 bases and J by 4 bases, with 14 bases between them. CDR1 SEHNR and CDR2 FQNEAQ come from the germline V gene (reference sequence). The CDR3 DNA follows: TGTGCCAGCATCCAAGGGGCCGCATACAATGAGCAGTTCTTC. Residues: CASIQGAAYNEQFF.

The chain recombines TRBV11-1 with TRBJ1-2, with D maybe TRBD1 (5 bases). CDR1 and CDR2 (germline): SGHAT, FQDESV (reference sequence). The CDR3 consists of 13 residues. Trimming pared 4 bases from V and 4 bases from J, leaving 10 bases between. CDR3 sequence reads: CASSSIDSYGYTF. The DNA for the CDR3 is TGTGCCAGCAGCTCCATAGACAGCTATGGCTACACCTTC.

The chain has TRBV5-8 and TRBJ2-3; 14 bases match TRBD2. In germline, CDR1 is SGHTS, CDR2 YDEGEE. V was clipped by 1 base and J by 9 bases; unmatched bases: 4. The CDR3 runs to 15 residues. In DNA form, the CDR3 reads TGTGCCAGCAGCTTGACGGGACTAGCGGGGGAGACGCAGTATTTT. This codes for CASSLTGLAGETQYF.

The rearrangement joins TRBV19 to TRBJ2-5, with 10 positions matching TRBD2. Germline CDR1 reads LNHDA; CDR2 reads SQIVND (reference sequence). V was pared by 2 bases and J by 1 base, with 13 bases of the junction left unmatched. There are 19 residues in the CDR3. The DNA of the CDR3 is TGTGCCAGTAGTATAAGGGAGGATCGGCTAGCGGGGGCCCAAGAGACCCAGTACTTC. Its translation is CASSIREDRLAGAQETQYF.

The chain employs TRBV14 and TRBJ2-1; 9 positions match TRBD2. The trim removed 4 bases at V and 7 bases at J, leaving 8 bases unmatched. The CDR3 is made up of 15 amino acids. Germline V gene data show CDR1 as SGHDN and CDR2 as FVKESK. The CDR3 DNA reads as TGTGCCAGCAGCCCGTTGGGCGGGAGGGGAAATGAGCAGTTCTTC. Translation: CASSPLGGRGNEQFF.

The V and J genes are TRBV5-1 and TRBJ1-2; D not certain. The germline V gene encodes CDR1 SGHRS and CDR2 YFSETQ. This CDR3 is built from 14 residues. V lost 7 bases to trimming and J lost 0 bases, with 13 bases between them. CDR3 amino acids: CASANESPNYGYTF. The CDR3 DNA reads TGCGCCAGCGCCAACGAGTCCCCTAACTATGGCTACACCTTC.

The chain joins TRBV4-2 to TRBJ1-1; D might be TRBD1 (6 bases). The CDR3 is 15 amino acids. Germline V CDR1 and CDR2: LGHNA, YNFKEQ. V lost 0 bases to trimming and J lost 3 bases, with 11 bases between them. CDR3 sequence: CASSQDQGPDTEAFF. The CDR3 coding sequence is TGTGCCAGCAGCCAAGATCAGGGGCCCGACACTGAAGCTTTCTTT.

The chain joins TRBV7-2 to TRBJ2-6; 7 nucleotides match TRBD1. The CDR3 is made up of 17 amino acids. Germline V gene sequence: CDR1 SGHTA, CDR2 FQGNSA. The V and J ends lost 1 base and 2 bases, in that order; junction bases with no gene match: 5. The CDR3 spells CASSLVNQGAGANVLTF. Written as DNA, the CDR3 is TGTGCCAGCAGCTTAGTGAACCAGGGGGCTGGGGCCAACGTCCTGACTTTC.

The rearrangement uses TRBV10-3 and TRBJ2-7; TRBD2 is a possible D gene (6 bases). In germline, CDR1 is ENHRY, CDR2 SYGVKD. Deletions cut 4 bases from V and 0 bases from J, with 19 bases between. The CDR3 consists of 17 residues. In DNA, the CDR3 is TGTGCCATCAGTGCCGGACCTGAGGGACTGAGCTCCTACGAGCAGTACTTC. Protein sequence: CAISAGPEGLSSYEQYF.

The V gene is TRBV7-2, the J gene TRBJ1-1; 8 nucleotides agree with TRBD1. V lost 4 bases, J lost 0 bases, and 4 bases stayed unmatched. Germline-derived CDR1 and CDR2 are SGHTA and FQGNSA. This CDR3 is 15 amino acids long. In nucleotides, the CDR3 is TGTGCCAGCAGCTGGCAGGGGGCAATGAACACTGAAGCTTTCTTT. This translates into CASSWQGAMNTEAFF.